These 7 T cell receptor beta chains originate from one sample sequenced in a study of CD8 T cells in ankylosing spondylitis. TCRdb passed the 5' RACE reads through MiXCR, listing each CDR3 protein once. The sample has a few hundred thousand distinct CDR3 sequences, 15% to 20% seen once. The sample comprised blood, either unsorted or a sorted T cell fraction (not recorded which). These receptors all stem from a male donor with ankylosing spondylitis or in good health (not recorded which).

This clonotype was counted a few times. The rearrangement uses TRBV7-9 and TRBJ2-7; 13 nucleotides match TRBD2. The germline CDR1 and CDR2 sequences are SEHNR and FQNEAQ (reference sequence). Unmatched junction bases numbered 10, after V lost 4 bases and J lost 7 bases. The length of the CDR3 is 16 residues. CDR3 in amino acids: CASSSPGLAGVGEQYF. CDR3 bases: TGTGCCAGCAGCTCCCCAGGACTAGCGGGAGTGGGTGAGCAGTACTTC.

A few counts support this clonotype. The CDR3 region is CASSFSPGGYTEAFF. The CDR3 DNA reads TGTGCCAGCAGCTTTTCCCCCGGCGGGTACACTGAAGCTTTCTTT. The rearrangement joins TRBV5-6 to TRBJ1-1; no reliable D call. V was trimmed by 2 bases and J by 3 bases, leaving 14 bases between them. CDR1 SGHDT and CDR2 YYEEEE come from the germline V gene. This CDR3 has 15 amino acids.

This clonotype has more than one count but fewer than ten. V is TRBV5-1 and J is TRBJ2-1, with 14 bases that match TRBD2. CDR3 size: 18 residues. CDR1 is SGHRS and CDR2 is YFSETQ in the germline V gene. Trimming removed 4 bases from V and 0 bases from J; junction bases left unmatched: 6. The CDR3 loop reads CASSMGLAGAYSYNEQFF. CDR3 DNA: TGCGCCAGCAGCATGGGACTAGCGGGAGCATACTCCTACAATGAGCAGTTCTTC.

This clonotype has just a few counts. The J gene is TRBJ2-1, the V gene TRBV20-1; D may be TRBD1 (5 bases). Germline V gene data show CDR1 as DFQATT and CDR2 as SNEGSKA (reference sequence). The length of the CDR3 is 15 residues. Deletions cut 0 bases from V and 2 bases from J, with 11 bases between. This CDR3 is CSARESRDTYNEQFF. CDR3 nucleotides: TGCAGTGCTAGAGAGTCCAGGGATACCTACAATGAGCAGTTCTTC.

The V call is TRBV24-1, the J call TRBJ2-5, with 10 bases fitting TRBD1. Per germline, CDR1 KGHDR and CDR2 SFDVKD. With V trimmed by 2 bases and J by 7 bases, 3 bases remained unmatched. CDR3 length: 14 amino acids. The CDR3 is CATSDSGTGVTQYF. CDR3 in DNA: TGTGCCACCAGTGATTCCGGGACAGGGGTGACCCAGTACTTC.

The V gene is TRBV7-9, the J gene TRBJ2-3; 8 positions match TRBD2. CDR3 length: 15 residues. The V segment lost 6 bases and the J segment 0 bases; nucleotides outside the gene matches: 5. CDR1 and CDR2 from the germline V gene are SEHNR and FQNEAQ (reference sequence). The chain's CDR3 is CASRYSGESTDTQYF. CDR3 nucleotide sequence: TGTGCCAGCAGGTATAGCGGGGAGAGCACAGATACGCAGTATTTT.

The rearrangement uses TRBV4-2 and TRBJ2-2, with D possibly being TRBD1 or TRBD2 (5 bases each). CDR3 length: 22 residues. Deletions cut 0 bases from V and 6 bases from J, with 32 bases between. The germline gives CDR1 LGHNA, CDR2 YNFKEQ. CDR3 protein: CASSQDGPRGEGIWDTAGELFF. The CDR3 bases are TGTGCCAGCAGCCAAGATGGGCCGCGAGGGGAAGGAATCTGGGATACGGCCGGGGAGCTGTTTTTT.